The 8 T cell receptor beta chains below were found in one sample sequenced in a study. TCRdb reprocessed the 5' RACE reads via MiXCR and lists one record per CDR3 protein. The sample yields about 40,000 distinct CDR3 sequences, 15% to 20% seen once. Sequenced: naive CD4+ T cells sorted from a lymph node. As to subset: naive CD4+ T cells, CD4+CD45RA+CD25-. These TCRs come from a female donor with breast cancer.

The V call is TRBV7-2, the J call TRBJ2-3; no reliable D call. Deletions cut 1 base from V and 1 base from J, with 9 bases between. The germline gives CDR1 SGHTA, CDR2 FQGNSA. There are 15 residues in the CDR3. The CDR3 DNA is TGTGCCAGCAGCTTAGAATATCAGCGCACAGATACGCAGTATTTT. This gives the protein CASSLEYQRTDTQYF.

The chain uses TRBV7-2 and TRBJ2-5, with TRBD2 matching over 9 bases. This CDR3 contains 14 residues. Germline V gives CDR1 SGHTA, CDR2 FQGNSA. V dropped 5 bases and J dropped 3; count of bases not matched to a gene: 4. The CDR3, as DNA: TGTGCCAGCAGCCCCCGACTAGCGGAAGAGACCCAGTACTTC. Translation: CASSPRLAEETQYF.

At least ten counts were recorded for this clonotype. The CDR3 DNA reads as TGTGCCAGCAGGTCCCCAGGGGGAGGGGGCGGCTACACCTTC. This codes for CASRSPGGGGGYTF. V gene TRBV12-3 or TRBV12-4 combines with J gene TRBJ1-2; 7 nucleotides agree with TRBD1. The CDR3 spans 14 residues. V dropped 6 bases and J dropped 8; count of bases not matched to a gene: 12.

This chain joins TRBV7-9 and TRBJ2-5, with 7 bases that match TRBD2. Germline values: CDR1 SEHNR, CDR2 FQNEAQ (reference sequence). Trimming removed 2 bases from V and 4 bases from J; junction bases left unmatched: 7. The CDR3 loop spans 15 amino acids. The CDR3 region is CASSLRLGRAETQYF. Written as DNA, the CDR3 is TGTGCCAGCAGCTTACGATTAGGGAGGGCAGAGACCCAGTACTTC.

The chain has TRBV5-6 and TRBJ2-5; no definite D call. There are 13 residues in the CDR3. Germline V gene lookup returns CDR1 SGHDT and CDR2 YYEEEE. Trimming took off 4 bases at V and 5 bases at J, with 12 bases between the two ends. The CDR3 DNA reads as TGTGCCAGCAGCGGATATAATCGGGAGACCCAGTACTTC. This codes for CASSGYNRETQYF.

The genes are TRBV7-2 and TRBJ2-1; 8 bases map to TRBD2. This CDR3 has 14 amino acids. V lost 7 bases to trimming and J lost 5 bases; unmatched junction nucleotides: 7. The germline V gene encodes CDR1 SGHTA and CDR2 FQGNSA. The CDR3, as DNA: TGTGCCAGCAAACTAGCGGAGACACACAATGAGCAGTTCTTC. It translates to CASKLAETHNEQFF.

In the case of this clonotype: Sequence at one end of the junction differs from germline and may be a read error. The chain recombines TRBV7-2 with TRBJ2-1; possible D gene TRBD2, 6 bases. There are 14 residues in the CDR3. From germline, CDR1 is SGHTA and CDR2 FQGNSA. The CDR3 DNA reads TGTGCCAGCAGCGCAATTATAGCGGACAATGTGCAGTTCTTC. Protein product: CASSAIIADNVQFF.

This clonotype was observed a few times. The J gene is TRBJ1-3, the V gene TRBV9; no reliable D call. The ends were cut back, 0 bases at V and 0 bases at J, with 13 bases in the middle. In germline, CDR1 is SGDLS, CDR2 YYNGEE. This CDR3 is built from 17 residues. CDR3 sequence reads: CASSVALAPGSGNTIYF. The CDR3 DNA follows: TGTGCCAGCAGCGTAGCTCTGGCGCCAGGCTCTGGAAACACCATATATTTT. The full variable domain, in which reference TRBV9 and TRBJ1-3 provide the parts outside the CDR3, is DSGVTQTPKHLITATGQRVTLRCSPRSGDLSVYWYQQSLDQGLQFLIQYYNGEERAKGNILERFSAQQFPDLHSELNLSSLELGDSALYFCASSVALAPGSGNTIYFGEGSWLTVV.